The rows below give T cell receptor beta chains drawn from one sample of a study of CD8+ T cells in alopecia areata. The assay was immunoSEQ multiplex PCR, and TCRdb's table has in-frame clones only and misses some. Here the sample spans roughly 100,000 clones, 65% to 90% being singletons. The input for sequencing was CD8+ T cells sorted from blood, taken between weeks 30 and 35, from a patient treated with tofacitinib. These receptors were taken from a human donor with alopecia areata. CDR3s leave out the opening cysteine and the closing phenylalanine or tryptophan. Each record gives: J gene, clone size, V gene, CDR3 length, CDR3 protein. Rows may omit the clone size; those that give it use once, few, many or a size class.

TRBJ2-7 | . | TRBV29-1 | 11 | SVEVQSSYEQY
TRBJ2-3 | once | TRBV29-1 | 13 | SVEASGGVTDTQY
TRBJ1-6 | . | TRBV27 | 14 | ASSSSGRSYNSPLH
TRBJ2-5 | . | TRBV7-9 | 10 | ASSLDRETQY
TRBJ2-7 | . | TRBV7-8 | 12 | ASSLYGTLEEQY
TRBJ2-2 | . | TRBV15 | 13 | ATSRDRDYPGELF
TRBJ1-3 | . | TRBV4-1 | 11 | ASSLGTPDTIY
TRBJ2-2 | . | TRBV6-5 | 11 | ASSYPYGGELF
TRBJ2-3 | once | TRBV19 | 11 | ASGRISTDTQY
. | . | TRBV2 | 15 | ASSPLGQGASNYEQY
TRBJ2-7 | . | TRBV27 | 13 | ASSVGQVSSYEQY
TRBJ2-1 | . | TRBV7-9 | 10 | ASSRGTFEQF
TRBJ1-2 | . | TRBV29-1 | 13 | SAFETGSVGYGYT
TRBJ2-1 | once | TRBV2 | 11 | ASRSSYYNEQF
TRBJ2-1 | . | TRBV27 | 13 | ASSPLAEMGNEQF
TRBJ2-1 | . | TRBV2 | 13 | ASSERDRGHNEQF
TRBJ2-3 | . | TRBV30 | 12 | AWSVGSGTDTQY